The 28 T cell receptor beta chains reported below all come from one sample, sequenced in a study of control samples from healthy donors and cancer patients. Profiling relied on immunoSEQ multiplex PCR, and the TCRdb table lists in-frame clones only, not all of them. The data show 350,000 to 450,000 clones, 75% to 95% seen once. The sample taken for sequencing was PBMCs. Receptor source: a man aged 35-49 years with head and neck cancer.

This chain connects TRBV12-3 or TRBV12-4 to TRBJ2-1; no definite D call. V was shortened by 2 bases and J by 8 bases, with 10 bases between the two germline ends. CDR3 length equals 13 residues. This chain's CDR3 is CASSLTTRDEQFF. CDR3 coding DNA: TGTGCCAGCAGTTTAACGACTCGGGATGAGCAGTTCTTC.

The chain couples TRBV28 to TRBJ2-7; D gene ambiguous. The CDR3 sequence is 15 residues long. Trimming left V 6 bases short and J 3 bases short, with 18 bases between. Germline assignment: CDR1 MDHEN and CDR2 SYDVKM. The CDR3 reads CASSRVVGRSYEQYF. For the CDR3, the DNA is TGTGCCAGCAGCCGGGTGGTTGGCCGAAGCTACGAGCAGTACTTC.

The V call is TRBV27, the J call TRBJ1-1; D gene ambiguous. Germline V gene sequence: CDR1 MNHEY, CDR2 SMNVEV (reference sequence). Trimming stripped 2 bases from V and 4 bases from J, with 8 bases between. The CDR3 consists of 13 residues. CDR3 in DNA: TGTGCCAGCAGTTTAAGGGAGTTCACTGAAGCTTTCTTT. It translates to CASSLREFTEAFF.

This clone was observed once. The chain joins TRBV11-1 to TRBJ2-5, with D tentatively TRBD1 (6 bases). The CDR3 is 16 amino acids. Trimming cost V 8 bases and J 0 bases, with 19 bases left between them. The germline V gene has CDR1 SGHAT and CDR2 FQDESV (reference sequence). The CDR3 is CASGPRTAEYQETQYF. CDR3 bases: TGTGCCAGCGGCCCCAGGACAGCGGAGTACCAAGAGACCCAGTACTTC. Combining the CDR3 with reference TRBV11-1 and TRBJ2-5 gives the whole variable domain EAEVAQSPRYKITEKSQAVAFWCDPISGHATLYWYRQILGQGPELLVQFQDESVVDDSQLPKDRFSAERLKGVDSTLKIQPAELGDSAMYLCASGPRTAEYQETQYFGPGTRLLVL.

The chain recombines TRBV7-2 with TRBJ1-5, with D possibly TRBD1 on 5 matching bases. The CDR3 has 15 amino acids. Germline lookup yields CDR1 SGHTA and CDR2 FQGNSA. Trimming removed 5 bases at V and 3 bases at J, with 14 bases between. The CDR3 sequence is CASSGGAGSNQPQHF. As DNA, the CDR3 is TGTGCCAGCAGCGGGGGTGCAGGGTCCAATCAGCCCCAGCATTTT.

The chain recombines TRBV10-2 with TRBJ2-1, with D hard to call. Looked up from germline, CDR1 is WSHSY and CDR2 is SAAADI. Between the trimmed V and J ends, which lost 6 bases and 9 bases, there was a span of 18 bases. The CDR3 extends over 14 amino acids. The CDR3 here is CASRARLSYAEQFF. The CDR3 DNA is TGCGCCAGCAGGGCCAGACTTAGCTATGCTGAGCAGTTCTTC.

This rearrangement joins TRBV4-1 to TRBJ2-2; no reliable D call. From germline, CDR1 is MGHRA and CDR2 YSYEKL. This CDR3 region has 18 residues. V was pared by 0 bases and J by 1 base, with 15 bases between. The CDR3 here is CASSQERTAGMNTGELFF. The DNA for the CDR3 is TGCGCCAGCAGCCAAGAAAGAACGGCCGGCATGAACACCGGGGAGCTGTTTTTT.

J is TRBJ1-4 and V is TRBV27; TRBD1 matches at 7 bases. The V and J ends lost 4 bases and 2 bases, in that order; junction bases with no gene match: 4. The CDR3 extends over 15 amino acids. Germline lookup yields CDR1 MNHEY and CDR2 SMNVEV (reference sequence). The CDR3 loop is CASSSRGGTNEKLFF. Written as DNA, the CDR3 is TGTGCCAGCAGTTCCCGAGGGGGCACTAATGAAAAACTGTTTTTT.

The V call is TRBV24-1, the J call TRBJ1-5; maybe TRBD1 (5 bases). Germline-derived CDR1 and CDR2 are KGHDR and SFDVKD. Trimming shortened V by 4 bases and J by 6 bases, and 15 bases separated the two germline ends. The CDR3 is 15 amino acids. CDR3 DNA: TGTGCCACCAGTGACGGGGAGGGAACAGGTCAGCCCCAGCATTTT. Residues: CATSDGEGTGQPQHF.

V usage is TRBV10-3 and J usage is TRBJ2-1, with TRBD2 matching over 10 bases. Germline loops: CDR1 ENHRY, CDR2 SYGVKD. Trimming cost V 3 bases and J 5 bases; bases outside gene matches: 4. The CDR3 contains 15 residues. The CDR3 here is CAISDPGTSDNEQFF. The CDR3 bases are TGTGCCATCAGTGACCCCGGGACTAGCGACAATGAGCAGTTCTTC.

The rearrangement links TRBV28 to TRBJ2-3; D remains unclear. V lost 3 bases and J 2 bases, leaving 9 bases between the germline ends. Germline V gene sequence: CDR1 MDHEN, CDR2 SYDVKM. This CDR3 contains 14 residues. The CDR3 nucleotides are TGTGCCAGCAGTTTCGGCGGAGCCACAGATACGCAGTATTTT. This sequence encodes CASSFGGATDTQYF.

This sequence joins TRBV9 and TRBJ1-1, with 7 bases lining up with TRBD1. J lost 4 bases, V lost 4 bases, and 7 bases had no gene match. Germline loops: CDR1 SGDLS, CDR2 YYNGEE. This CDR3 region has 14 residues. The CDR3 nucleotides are TGTGCCAGCAGCCTTAGACAGGGTGGCACTGAAGCTTTCTTT. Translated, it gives CASSLRQGGTEAFF.

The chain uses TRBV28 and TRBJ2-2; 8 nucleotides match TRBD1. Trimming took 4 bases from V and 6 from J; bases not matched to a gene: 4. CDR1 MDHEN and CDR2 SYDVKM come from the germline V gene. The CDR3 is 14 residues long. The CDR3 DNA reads TGTGCCAGCAGTTGGACAGGGAGGTCCGGGGAGCTGTTTTTT. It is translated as CASSWTGRSGELFF.

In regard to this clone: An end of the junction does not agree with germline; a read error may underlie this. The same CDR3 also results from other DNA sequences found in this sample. The chain's CDR3 is CASSLVGETQYF. The CDR3 region has the DNA TGCGCCAGTAGCTTGGTCGGGGAGACCCAGTACTTC. The chain joins TRBV5-1 to TRBJ2-5; D remains unclear. Germline V gene sequence: CDR1 SGHRS, CDR2 YFSETQ. The CDR3 spans 12 residues.

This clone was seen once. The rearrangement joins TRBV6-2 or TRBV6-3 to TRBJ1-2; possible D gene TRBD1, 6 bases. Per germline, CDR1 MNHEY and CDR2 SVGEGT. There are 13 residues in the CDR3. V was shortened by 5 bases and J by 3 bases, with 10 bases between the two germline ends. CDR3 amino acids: CASSQGQDYGYTF. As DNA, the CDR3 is TGTGCCAGCAGTCAGGGGCAAGACTATGGCTACACCTTC.

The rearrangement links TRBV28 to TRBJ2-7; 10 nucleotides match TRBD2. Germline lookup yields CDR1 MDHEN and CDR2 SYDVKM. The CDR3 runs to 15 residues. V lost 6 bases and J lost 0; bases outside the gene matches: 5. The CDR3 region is CASSKTSGLSYEQYF. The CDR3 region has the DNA TGTGCCAGCAGCAAGACTAGCGGGCTCTCCTACGAGCAGTACTTC.

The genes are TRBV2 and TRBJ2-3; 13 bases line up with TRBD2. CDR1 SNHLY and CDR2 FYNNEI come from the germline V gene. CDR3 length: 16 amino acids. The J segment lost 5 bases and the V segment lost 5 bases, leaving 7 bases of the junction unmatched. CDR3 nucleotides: TGTGCCAGCAGTCCACTAGCGGGGGGGCAGGGAGATACGCAGTATTTT. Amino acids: CASSPLAGGQGDTQYF.

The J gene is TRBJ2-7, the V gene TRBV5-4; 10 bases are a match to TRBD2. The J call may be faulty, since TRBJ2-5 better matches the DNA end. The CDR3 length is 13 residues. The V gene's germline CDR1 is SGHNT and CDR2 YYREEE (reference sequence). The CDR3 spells CASSFWTSGTQYF. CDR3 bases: TGTGCCAGCAGCTTTTGGACTAGCGGGACCCAGTACTTC.

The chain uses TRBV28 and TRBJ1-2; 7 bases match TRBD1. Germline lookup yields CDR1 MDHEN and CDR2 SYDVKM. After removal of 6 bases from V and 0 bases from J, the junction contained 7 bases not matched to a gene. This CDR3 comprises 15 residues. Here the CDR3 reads CASSSGQATNYGYTF. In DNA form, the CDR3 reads TGTGCCAGCAGCTCTGGACAGGCTACTAACTATGGCTACACCTTC.

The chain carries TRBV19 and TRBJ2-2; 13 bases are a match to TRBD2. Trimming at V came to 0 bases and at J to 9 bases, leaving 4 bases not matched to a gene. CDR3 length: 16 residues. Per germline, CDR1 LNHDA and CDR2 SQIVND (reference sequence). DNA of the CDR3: TGTGCCAGTAGTATAGATGGGACTAGCGGGAAGAGGGAGCTGTTTTTT. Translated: CASSIDGTSGKRELFF.

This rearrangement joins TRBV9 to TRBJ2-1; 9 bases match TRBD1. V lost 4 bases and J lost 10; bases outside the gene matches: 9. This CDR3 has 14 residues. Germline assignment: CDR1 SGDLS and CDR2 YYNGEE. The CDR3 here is CASSPQTGGNEQFF. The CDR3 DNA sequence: TGTGCCAGCAGCCCCCAGACAGGGGGGAACGAGCAGTTCTTC.

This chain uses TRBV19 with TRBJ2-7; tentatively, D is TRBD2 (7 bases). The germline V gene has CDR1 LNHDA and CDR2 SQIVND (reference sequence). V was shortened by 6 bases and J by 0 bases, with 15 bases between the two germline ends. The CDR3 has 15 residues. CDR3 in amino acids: CASRPPGEGSYEQYF. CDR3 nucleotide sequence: TGTGCCAGTAGGCCCCCAGGGGAGGGCTCCTACGAGCAGTACTTC. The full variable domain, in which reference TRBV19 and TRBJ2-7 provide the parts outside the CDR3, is DGGITQSPKYLFRKEGQNVTLSCEQNLNHDAMYWYRQDPGQGLRLIYYSQIVNDFQKGDIAEGYSVSREKKESFPLTVTSAQKNPTAFYLCASRPPGEGSYEQYFGPGTRLTVT.

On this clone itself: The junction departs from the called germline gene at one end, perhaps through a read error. CDR3 nucleotide sequence: TGTGCCAGCACTTACACAGGCACCCGCGCGAACACTGAAGCTTTCTTT. Translating it yields CASTYTGTRANTEAFF. This chain uses TRBV6-5 with TRBJ1-1; possibly TRBD1 for D (5 bases). Looked up from germline, CDR1 is MNHEY and CDR2 is SVGAGI. This CDR3 has 16 amino acids.

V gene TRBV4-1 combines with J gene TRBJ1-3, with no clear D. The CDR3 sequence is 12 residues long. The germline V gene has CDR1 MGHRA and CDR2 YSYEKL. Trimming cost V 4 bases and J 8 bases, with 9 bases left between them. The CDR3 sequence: CASSPGQDTIYF. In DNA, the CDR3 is TGCGCCAGCAGCCCTGGGCAAGACACCATATATTTT.

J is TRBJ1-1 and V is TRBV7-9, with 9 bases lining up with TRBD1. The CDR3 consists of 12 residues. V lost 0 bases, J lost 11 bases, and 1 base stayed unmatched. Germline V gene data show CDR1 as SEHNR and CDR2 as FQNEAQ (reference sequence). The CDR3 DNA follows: TGTGCCAGCAGCTTAGCCGGGACAGGGGCTTTCTTT. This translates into CASSLAGTGAFF.

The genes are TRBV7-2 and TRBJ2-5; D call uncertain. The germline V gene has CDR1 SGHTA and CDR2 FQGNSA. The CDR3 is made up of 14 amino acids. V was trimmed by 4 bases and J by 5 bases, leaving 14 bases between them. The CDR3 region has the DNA TGTGCCAGCAGCTCACCCCATCTTGGCGAGACCCAGTACTTC. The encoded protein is CASSSPHLGETQYF.

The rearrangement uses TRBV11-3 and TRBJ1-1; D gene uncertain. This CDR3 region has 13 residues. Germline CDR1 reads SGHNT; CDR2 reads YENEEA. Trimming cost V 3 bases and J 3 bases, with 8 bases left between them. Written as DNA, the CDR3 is TGTGCCAGCAGCTTTTCGGTTGACACTGAAGCTTTCTTT. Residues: CASSFSVDTEAFF.

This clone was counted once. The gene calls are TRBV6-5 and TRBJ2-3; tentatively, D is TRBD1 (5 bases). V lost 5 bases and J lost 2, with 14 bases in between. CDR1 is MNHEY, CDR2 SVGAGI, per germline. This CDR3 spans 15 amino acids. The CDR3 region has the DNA TGTGCCAGCAGTATGAGCAGGGTTAACACAGATACGCAGTATTTT. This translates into CASSMSRVNTDTQYF.